This T cell receptor beta chain was captured by sequencing in a study of T cell repertoires in cytomegalovirus infection. Study-level background: Shared public TCR beta signatures pointed to both CMV infection and a matching HLA type. Study conclusions and caveats: The ex vivo response showed dominance by HLA-C-restricted CMV-specific TCR beta clonotypes.

V lost 0 bases and J 0 bases, leaving 7 bases between the germline ends. CDR1 and CDR2 from the germline V gene are SGHRS and YFSETQ. This CDR3 is built from 15 residues. One entry per CDR3 protein results from TCRdb running MiXCR on the reads. The sample shows approximately 750,000 distinct CDR3 sequences, 35% of them seen only once. This clonotype showed up just once. Its target is unknown. The sequencing sample was made of PBMCs. This chain uses TRBV5-1 with TRBJ2-4; D unresolved. The TCR sequence derives from a human donor in good health (CMV status not recorded). Some clones in this sample may be carry-over from other donors' samples. This CDR3 reads CASSLAAGAKNIQYF. For the CDR3, the DNA is TGCGCCAGCAGCTTGGCGGCAGGAGCCAAAAACATTCAGTACTTC.